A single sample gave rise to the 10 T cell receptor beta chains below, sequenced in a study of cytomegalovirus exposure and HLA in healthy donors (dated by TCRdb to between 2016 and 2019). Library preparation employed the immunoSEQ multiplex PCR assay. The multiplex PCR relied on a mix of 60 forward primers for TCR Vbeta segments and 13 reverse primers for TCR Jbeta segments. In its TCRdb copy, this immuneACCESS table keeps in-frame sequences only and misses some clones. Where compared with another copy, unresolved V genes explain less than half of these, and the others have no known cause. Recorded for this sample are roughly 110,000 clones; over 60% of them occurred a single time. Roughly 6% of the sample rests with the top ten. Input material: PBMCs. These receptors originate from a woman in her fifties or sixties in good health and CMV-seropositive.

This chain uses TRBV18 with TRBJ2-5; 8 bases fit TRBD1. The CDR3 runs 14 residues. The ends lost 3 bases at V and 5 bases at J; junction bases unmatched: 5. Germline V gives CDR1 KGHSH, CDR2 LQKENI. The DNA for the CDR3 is TGTGCCAGCTCACCGGACAGGGTCCGGGAGACCCAGTACTTC. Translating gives CASSPDRVRETQYF.

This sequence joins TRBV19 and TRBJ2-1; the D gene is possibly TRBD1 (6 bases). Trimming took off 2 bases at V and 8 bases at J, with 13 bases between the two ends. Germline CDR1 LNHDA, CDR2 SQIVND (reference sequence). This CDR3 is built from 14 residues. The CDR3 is CASSINTGRDEQFF. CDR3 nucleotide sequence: TGTGCCAGTAGTATAAATACAGGGCGGGATGAGCAGTTCTTC.

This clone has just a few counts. CDR3 amino acids: CASTPLVGQAPLHF. The CDR3 DNA is TGTGCCAGCACCCCACTCGTGGGACAGGCGCCCCTCCACTTT. The chain employs TRBV6-5 and TRBJ1-6, with 8 bases matching TRBD1. The V and J ends lost 7 bases and 13 bases, in that order; junction bases with no gene match: 12. Germline V CDR1 and CDR2: MNHEY, SVGAGI. The length of the CDR3 is 14 residues.

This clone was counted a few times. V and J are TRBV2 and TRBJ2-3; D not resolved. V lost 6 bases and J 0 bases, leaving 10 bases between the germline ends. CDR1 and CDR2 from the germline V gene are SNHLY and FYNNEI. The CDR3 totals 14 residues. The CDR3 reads CASRYSGSTDTQYF. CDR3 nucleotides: TGTGCCAGCAGGTACAGTGGAAGCACAGATACGCAGTATTTT.

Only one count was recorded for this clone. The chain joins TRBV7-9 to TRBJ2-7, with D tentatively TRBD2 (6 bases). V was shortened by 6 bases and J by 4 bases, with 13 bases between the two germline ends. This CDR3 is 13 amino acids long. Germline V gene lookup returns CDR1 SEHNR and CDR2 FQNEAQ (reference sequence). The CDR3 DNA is TGTGCCAGCAGTAGCGGCGAGCATTACGAGCAGTACTTC. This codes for CASSSGEHYEQYF.

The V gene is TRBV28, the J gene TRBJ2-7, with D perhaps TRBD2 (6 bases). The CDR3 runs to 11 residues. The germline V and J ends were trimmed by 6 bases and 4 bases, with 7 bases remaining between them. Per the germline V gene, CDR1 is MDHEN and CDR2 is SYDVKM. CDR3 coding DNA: TGTGCCAGCAGCCGGGGGTACGAGCAGTACTTC. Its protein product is CASSRGYEQYF. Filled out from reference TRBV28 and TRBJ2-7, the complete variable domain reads DVKVTQSSRYLVKRTGEKVFLECVQDMDHENMFWYRQDPGLGLRLIYFSYDVKMKEKGDIPEGYSVSREKKERFSLILESASTNQTSMYLCASSRGYEQYFGPGTRLTVT.

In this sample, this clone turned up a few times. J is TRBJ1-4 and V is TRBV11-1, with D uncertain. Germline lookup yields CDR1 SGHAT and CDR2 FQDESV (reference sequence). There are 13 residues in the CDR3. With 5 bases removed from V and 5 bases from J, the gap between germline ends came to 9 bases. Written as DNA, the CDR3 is TGTGCCAGCAGCGCAACGAGCAATGAAAAACTGTTTTTT. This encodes CASSATSNEKLFF.

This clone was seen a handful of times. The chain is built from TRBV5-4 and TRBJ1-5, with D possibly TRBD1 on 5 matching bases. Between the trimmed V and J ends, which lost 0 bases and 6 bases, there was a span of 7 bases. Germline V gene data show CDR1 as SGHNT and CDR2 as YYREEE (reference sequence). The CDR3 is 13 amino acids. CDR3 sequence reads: CASSLGRGQPQHF. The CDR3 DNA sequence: TGTGCCAGCAGCTTGGGAAGGGGTCAGCCCCAGCATTTT.

For the CDR3, the DNA is TGTGCCAGCGGGGGGACAGGGGGTGCTCAGCCCCAGCATTTT. Translation gives CASGGTGGAQPQHF. The chain uses TRBV2 and TRBJ1-5; TRBD1 agrees at 11 bases. Germline CDR1 SNHLY, CDR2 FYNNEI. This CDR3 has 14 amino acids. V lost 8 bases and J lost 6; bases outside the gene matches: 6.

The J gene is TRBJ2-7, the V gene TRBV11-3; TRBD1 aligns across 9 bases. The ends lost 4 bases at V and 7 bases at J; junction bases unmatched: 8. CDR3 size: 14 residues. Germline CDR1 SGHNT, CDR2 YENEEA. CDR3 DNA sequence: TGTGCCAGCAGCTGGGACAGGGCTGCGGGGGAGCAGTACTTC. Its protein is CASSWDRAAGEQYF.